The text below deals with one T cell receptor beta chain. Its antigen is currently unknown. The CDR3 totals 17 residues. V shed 1 base, J shed 3 bases, and the junction held 10 bases outside the gene matches. The V gene's germline CDR1 is KGHSH and CDR2 LQKENI. The data are from a study of T cell responses to AZD1222 COVID-19 vaccine. The protocol was immunoSEQ multiplex PCR, while the TCRdb copy is restricted to in-frame clones and leaves out a portion. Here the sample spans 70,000 or so clones, roughly 85% being singletons. Study observations and caveats: The CD4 TCRs associated with vaccination extended across spike and predominated at 160-218 and 743-854. The study sampled repertoires only after the peak T cell response. Nearly half of unique spike-specific TCRs reportedly avoided B.1.351 and B.1.1.7 mutated regions.

The receptor was isolated from an adult who received the AZD1222 COVID-19 vaccine. The input for sequencing was peripheral blood, taken 28 days after the second AZD1222 dose. The chain carries TRBV18 and TRBJ1-1, with 8 bases fitting TRBD1. CDR3 sequence: CASSPRTGWGTDTEAFF. CDR3 nucleotide sequence: TGTGCCAGCTCACCACGGACAGGGTGGGGTACGGACACTGAAGCTTTCTTT.